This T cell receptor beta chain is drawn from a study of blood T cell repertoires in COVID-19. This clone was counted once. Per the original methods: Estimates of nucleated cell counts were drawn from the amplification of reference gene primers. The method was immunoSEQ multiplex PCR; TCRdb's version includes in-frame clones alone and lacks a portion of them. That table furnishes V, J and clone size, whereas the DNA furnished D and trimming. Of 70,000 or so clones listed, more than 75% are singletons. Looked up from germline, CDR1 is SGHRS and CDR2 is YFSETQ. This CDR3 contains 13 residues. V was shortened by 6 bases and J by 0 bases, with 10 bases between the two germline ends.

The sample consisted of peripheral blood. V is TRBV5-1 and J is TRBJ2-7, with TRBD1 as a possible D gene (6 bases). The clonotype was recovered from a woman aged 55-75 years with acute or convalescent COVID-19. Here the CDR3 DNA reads TGCGCCAGCAAGGGGGAGCTCTCCTACGAGCAGTACTTC. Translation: CASKGELSYEQYF.